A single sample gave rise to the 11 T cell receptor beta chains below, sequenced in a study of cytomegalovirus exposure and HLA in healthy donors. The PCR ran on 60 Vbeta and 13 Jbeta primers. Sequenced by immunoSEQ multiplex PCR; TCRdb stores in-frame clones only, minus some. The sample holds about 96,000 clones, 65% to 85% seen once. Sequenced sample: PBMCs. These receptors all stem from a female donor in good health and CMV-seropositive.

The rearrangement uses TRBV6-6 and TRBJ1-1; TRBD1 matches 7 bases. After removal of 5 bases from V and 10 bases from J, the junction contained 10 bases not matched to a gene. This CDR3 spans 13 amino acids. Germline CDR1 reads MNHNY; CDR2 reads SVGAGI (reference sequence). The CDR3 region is CASSLLSQGRAFF. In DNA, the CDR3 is TGTGCCAGCAGTCTCCTATCACAGGGGCGAGCTTTCTTT.

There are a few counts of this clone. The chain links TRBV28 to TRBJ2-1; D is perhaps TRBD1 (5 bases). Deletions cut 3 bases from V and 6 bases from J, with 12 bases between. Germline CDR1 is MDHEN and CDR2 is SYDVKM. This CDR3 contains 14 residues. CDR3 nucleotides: TGTGCCAGCAGTTTTTTTCAGGGTCCCAATGAGCAGTTCTTC. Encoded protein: CASSFFQGPNEQFF.

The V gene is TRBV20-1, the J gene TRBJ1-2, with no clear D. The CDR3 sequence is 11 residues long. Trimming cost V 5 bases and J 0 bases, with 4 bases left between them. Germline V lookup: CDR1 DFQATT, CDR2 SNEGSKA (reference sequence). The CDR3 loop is CSALSNYGYTF. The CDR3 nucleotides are TGCAGTGCTCTTTCTAACTATGGCTACACCTTC.

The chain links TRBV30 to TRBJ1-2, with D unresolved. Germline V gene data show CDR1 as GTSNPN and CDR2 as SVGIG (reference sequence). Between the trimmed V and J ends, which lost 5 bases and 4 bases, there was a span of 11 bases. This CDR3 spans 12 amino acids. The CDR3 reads CAWEEIGYGYTF. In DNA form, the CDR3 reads TGTGCCTGGGAGGAAATCGGCTATGGCTACACCTTC.

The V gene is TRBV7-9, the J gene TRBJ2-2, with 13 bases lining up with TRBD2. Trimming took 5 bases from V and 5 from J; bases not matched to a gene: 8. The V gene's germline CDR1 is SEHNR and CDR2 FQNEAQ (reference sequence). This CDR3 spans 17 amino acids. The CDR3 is CASSKRTSGSRTGELFF. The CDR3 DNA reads TGTGCCAGCAGCAAACGGACTAGCGGGAGCCGTACCGGGGAGCTGTTTTTT.

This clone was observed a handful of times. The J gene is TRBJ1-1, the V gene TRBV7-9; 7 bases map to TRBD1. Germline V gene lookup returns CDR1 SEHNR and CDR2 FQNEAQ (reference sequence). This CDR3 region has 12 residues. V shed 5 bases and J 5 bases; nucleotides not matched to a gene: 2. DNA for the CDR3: TGTGCCAGCAGCCGACAGGGTACTGAAGCTTTCTTT. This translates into CASSRQGTEAFF.

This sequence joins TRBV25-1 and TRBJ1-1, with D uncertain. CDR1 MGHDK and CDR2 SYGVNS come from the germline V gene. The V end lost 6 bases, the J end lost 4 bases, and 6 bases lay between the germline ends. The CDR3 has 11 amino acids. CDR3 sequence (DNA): TGTGCCAGCAGGTCGGGCACTGAAGCTTTCTTT. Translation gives CASRSGTEAFF.

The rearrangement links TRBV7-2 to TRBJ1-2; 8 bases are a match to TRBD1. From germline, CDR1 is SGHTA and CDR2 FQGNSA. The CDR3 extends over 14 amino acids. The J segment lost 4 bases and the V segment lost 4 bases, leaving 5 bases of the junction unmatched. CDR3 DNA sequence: TGTGCCAGCAGCTCAGGGGGCGGGTTCTATGGCTACACCTTC. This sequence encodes CASSSGGGFYGYTF.

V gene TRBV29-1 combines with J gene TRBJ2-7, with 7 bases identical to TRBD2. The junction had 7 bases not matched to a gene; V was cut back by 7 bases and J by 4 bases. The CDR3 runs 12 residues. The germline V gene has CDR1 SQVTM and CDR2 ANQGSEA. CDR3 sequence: CSGGEGRYEQYF. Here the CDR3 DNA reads TGCAGCGGCGGGGAGGGACGTTACGAGCAGTACTTC.

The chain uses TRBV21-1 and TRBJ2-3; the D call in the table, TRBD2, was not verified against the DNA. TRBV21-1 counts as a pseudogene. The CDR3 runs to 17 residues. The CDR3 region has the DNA TGTGCCATCCCGTTTACCCTAGCGGGGATAGGCACAGATACGCAGTATTTT. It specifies CAIPFTLAGIGTDTQYF.

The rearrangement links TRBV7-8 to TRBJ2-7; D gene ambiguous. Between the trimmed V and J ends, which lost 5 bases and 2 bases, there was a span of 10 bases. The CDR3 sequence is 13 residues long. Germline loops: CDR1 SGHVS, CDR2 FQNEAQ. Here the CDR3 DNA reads TGTGCCAGCAGCCTTCTAATGCCCTACGAGCAGTACTTC. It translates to CASSLLMPYEQYF. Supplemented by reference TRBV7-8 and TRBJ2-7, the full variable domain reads GAGVSQSPRYKVAKRGQDVALRCDPISGHVSLFWYQQALGQGPEFLTYFQNEAQLDKSGLPSDRFFAERPEGSVSTLKIQRTQQEDSAVYLCASSLLMPYEQYFGPGTRLTVT.